This T cell receptor beta chain was identified in a study of sequential checkpoint blockade in melanoma. On the study more broadly: Each arm's sequence ended with maintenance nivolumab.

Treatment indicated: randomized to nivolumab then ipilimumab (arm A) or the reverse (arm B). No patient had prior DNA-damaging chemotherapy. PBMC sorting kept live CD3+CD8+ cells without CD19 or CD56. Germline lookup yields CDR1 MNHEY and CDR2 SMNVEV (reference sequence). V lost 4 bases, J lost 3 bases, and 5 bases stayed unmatched. The CDR3 runs to 15 residues. Method: immunoSEQ multiplex PCR; TCRdb's copy keeps in-frame clones and lacks some. Among about 12,000 clones listed, 74% were seen once. The material was CD8+ T cells sorted from blood (inferred from file names), obtained from a patient given nivolumab and ipilimumab in sequence. The genes are TRBV27 and TRBJ2-7, with TRBD2 identical over 11 bases. The source is a human donor with melanoma. Here the CDR3 DNA reads TGTGCCAGCAGTTACGGGACTAGCGGACACTACGAGCAGTACTTC. Encoded protein: CASSYGTSGHYEQYF.